The sequence of this T cell receptor (beta chain) was determined in a study of blood T cell repertoires in COVID-19. Everyone who took part was about 18 to 90 years old, and they came from roughly 25 US areas. In the study's own analysis: For nucleated cells, counts were estimated from reference gene primer amplification. The assay was immunoSEQ multiplex PCR, and TCRdb's table has in-frame clones only and misses some. V, J and clone size were drawn from that table, and D and trimming were deduced from the DNA. The table shows roughly 220,000 clones, with more than 80% occurring only once. The V end lost 2 bases, the J end lost 5 bases, and 7 bases lay between the germline ends. This CDR3 spans 12 amino acids.

The sequencing sample was made of PBMCs or T cells enriched from blood (not recorded which). This receptor was obtained from a woman in her thirties or forties with acute COVID-19. The genes are TRBV12-3 or TRBV12-4 and TRBJ2-7; unclear D gene. The DNA for the CDR3 is TGTGCCAGCAGTTTAATCTTCGACGAGCAGTACGTC. Translating gives CASSLIFDEQYV.